The clone carrying this TCR beta chain was found a few times. Its antigen is undetermined. The junction and the germline gene differ at one end; a read error may be behind it. The data were taken from a study of CD8 T cells in ankylosing spondylitis. The study's findings and limits: Disease-linked clones displayed a CD8+ phenotype and appeared relatively rarely in peripheral blood. Made up of fewer than 10 highly homologous variants, a TCR beta motif appeared characteristic of ankylosing spondylitis blood.

Germline assignment: CDR1 SGHRS and CDR2 YFSETQ. The CDR3 covers 15 residues. By quantitative 5'-RACE with molecular barcodes, the TCR beta libraries were made. One entry per CDR3 protein results from TCRdb running MiXCR on the 5' RACE reads. The table includes about 120,000 distinct CDR3 sequences, around 15% detected once. The V and J genes are TRBV5-1 and TRBJ2-1; D not certain. Sequenced input: blood, either unsorted or a sorted T cell fraction (not recorded which). The sequence was obtained from a female donor with ankylosing spondylitis or in good health (not recorded which). The CDR3: CASSLDASSYNEQFF. CDR3 sequence (DNA): TGCGCCAGCAGTTTGGACGCGAGCTCCTACAATGAGCAGTTCTTC.